These T cell receptor beta chains were read from a single sample in a study of T cell responses to AZD1222 COVID-19 vaccine. Here immunoSEQ multiplex PCR was the method, and the copy in TCRdb shows in-frame clones only, minus some. Here the sample spans tens of thousands of clones, about nine tenths being singletons. Source: peripheral blood, taken 28 days after the second AZD1222 dose. These receptors originate from an adult who received the AZD1222 COVID-19 vaccine. CDR3s include the opening cysteine and the closing phenylalanine or tryptophan. A D gene is named only where the DNA matches it firmly. Clone size is stated in some rows and not others, as once, few, many or a class when expanded.

size	V	J	D	DNA	CDR3
-	TRBV7-3	TRBJ2-4	-	TGTGCCAGCAGCCCCCGGGACTCCCCTCGGGGCATTCAGTACTTC	CASSPRDSPRGIQYF
-	TRBV19	TRBJ2-7	-	TGTGCCAGTAGTTCGAGCTCCTACGAGCAGTACTTC	CASSSSSYEQYF
-	TRBV29-1	TRBJ1-2	TRBD1	TGCAGCGTTGCGGGACAGACCTATGGCTACACCTTC	CSVAGQTYGYTF
-	TRBV3-1/TRBV3-2	TRBJ1-2	-	TGTGCCAGCAGCCAAGATAACAGGCTCTATGGCTACACCTTC	CASSQDNRLYGYTF
-	TRBV11-2	TRBJ2-7	-	TGTGCCAGCAGCTTAGCAGGAAATAGCGCCTACGAGCAGTACTTC	CASSLAGNSAYEQYF
-	TRBV7-8	TRBJ1-5	TRBD1	TGTGCTACTACTGACAGGGGGGGCAATCAGCCCCAGCATTTT	CATTDRGGNQPQHF
-	TRBV28	TRBJ2-2	-	TGTGCCAGCAGGCTAGGAAGGAGCACCGGGGAGCTGTTTTTT	CASRLGRSTGELFF
-	TRBV5-6	TRBJ2-3	-	TGTGCCAGCAGCCCCTGGAGCCAGCTGGGTGGGACAGATACGCAGTATTTT	CASSPWSQLGGTDTQYF
-	TRBV18	TRBJ1-1	-	TGTGCCAGCTCACCAAATAGGGGTGTCGCTGAAGCTTTCTTT	CASSPNRGVAEAFF
-	TRBV28	TRBJ1-2	TRBD1	TGTGCCAGCAGTTCTGGACAGGTCCCTTTCTACACCTTC	CASSSGQVPFYTF
-	TRBV5-1	TRBJ1-1	TRBD1	TGCGCCAGCAGCCCCGAACGGACAGGGAGGGACACTGAAGCTTTCTTT	CASSPERTGRDTEAFF
-	TRBV10-3	TRBJ2-5	-	TGTGCCATCAGCTGGGACACAAAGGGGGAGACCCAGTACTTC	CAISWDTKGETQYF
-	TRBV11-2	TRBJ2-1	TRBD1	TGTGCCAGCAGCATCCGGACAGGGGTGGCCAATGAGCAGTTCTTC	CASSIRTGVANEQFF
-	TRBV6-5	TRBJ2-3	-	TGTGCCAGCAGTTACACCGACACTCCTAGCACAGATACGCAGTATTTT	CASSYTDTPSTDTQYF
-	TRBV25-1	TRBJ2-1	-	TGTGCCAGCAGTCTCGCAGGAGGGAATGAGCAGTTCTTC	CASSLAGGNEQFF
-	TRBV3-1/TRBV3-2	TRBJ1-2	-	TGTGCCAGCTCCCGCCTGGGATCGGGGGGCTACACCTTC	CASSRLGSGGYTF
-	TRBV28	TRBJ2-5	TRBD1	TGTGCCAGCAGTCGAACCCGACAGGGGCCCCAGTACTTC	CASSRTRQGPQYF
-	TRBV7-8	TRBJ2-7	-	TGTGCCAGCAGCTTAGCGCGCTACGAGCAGTACTTC	CASSLARYEQYF
-	TRBV28	TRBJ1-2	-	TGTGCCAGCAGTTTAGGGGGGAACTATGGCTACACCTTC	CASSLGGNYGYTF
-	TRBV5-4	TRBJ2-2	-	TGTGCCAGCAGCTTTCAAAGGGGTATGAACACCGGGGAGCTGTTTTTT	CASSFQRGMNTGELFF
-	TRBV7-2	TRBJ2-1	TRBD2	TGTGCCAGCAGCTTCAAACGGGGGGACTCTAGTGAGCAGTTCTTC	CASSFKRGDSSEQFF
-	TRBV4-1	TRBJ1-1	-	TGCGCCAGCAGCCGATATTGGACGCCGATGAACACTGAAGCTTTCTTT	CASSRYWTPMNTEAFF
once	TRBV3-1/TRBV3-2	TRBJ1-5	-	TGTGCCAGCAGCCAGATAAGGCAGGGAGCGCAGCCCCAGCATTTT	CASSQIRQGAQPQHF
few	TRBV18	TRBJ1-5	-	TGTGCCAGCTCACCGAGACGGGACAATAAGCCCCAGCATTTT	CASSPRRDNKPQHF
-	TRBV15	TRBJ2-7	-	TGTGCCACCAGCAGAGATGGCAATCCTATGGGAGAGCAGTACTTC	CATSRDGNPMGEQYF
-	TRBV7-2	TRBJ1-4	TRBD1	TGTGCCAGCAGCCCGGCGGAGGGGGCTGGTGAAAAACTGTTTTTT	CASSPAEGAGEKLFF
-	TRBV6-5	TRBJ2-6	-	TGTGCCAGCCAGGGGTACTGGGCCAACGTCCTGACTTTC	CASQGYWANVLTF
-	TRBV7-3	TRBJ2-3	-	TGTGCCAGCAGCTTAGAGGAGGGGAGAGGTACGCAGTATTTT	CASSLEEGRGTQYF
-	TRBV7-9	TRBJ2-2	-	TGTGCCAGCAGCTTAGCGGGGGCGAACACCGGGGAGCTGTTTTTT	CASSLAGANTGELFF
-	TRBV4-1	TRBJ2-3	-	TGCGCCAGCAGCACATTTACCGGGACTAGCACAGATACGCAGTATTTT	CASSTFTGTSTDTQYF
once	TRBV10-3	TRBJ1-1	-	TGTGCCATCAGTGAGTCAGGTGGCCCAGAAGCTTTCTTT	CAISESGGPEAFF
-	TRBV27	TRBJ2-3	TRBD1	TGTGCCAGCATTTCATTACAGGGGTCCATCGATACGCAGTATTTT	CASISLQGSIDTQYF
-	TRBV5-6	TRBJ1-5	-	TGTGCCAGCAGCCTGGTCGGGGGGGACGGGTCCCAGCATTTT	CASSLVGGDGSQHF
few	TRBV3-1/TRBV3-2	TRBJ1-6	TRBD1	TGTGCCAGCAGACGACAGGGTAGGGATAATTCACCCCTCCACTTT	CASRRQGRDNSPLHF
-	TRBV6-5	TRBJ1-2	-	TGTGCCAGCAGTTACGCCGGCAGGGAAGCTTATGGCTACACCTTC	CASSYAGREAYGYTF
-	TRBV6-2/TRBV6-3	TRBJ2-5	TRBD2	TGTGCCAGCAGTTACTCGAGAACGGGGGGGTATGAGACCCAGTACTTC	CASSYSRTGGYETQYF